The rows below give T cell receptor beta chains drawn from one sample of a study of blood T cell repertoires in COVID-19. TCRdb keeps only in-frame clones here, not all; method: immunoSEQ multiplex PCR. The sample holds 45,000 to 50,000 clones; about nine tenths are singletons and the top ten take roughly 2.5%. The sequenced sample consisted of peripheral blood. The receptors here all came from a woman aged 80 or older with COVID-19, enrolled during active disease. CDR3s include the opening cysteine and the closing phenylalanine or tryptophan. D genes are given only for firm matches. Only some rows state a clone size, as once, few, many or a class for expanded clones.

j_call d_call v_call clone_size cdr3_aa cdr3_nt
TRBJ1-1 NA TRBV6-5 NA CASSPWRGGTEAFF TGTGCCAGCAGCCCCTGGAGGGGCGGGACTGAAGCTTTCTTT
TRBJ1-4 NA TRBV10-3 NA CAISERQGSEKLFF TGTGCCATCAGTGAACGGCAGGGGAGTGAAAAACTGTTTTTT
TRBJ1-1 NA TRBV2 NA CASSWDNLGAFF TGTGCCAGCAGTTGGGACAATTTGGGCGCTTTCTTT
TRBJ2-6 TRBD1 TRBV5-6 NA CASSLAGGDGANVLTF TGTGCCAGCAGCTTGGCAGGGGGCGACGGGGCCAACGTCCTGACTTTC
TRBJ2-7 TRBD1 TRBV5-1 NA CASSPGQPSPGEQYF TGCGCCAGCAGCCCGGGACAGCCTTCCCCGGGCGAGCAGTACTTC
TRBJ2-3 NA TRBV15 NA CATSRDSARTDTQYF TGTGCCACCAGCAGAGATTCCGCGCGGACAGATACGCAGTATTTT
TRBJ2-1 NA TRBV10-1 NA CASSESSRAYNEQFF TGCGCCAGCAGTGAGTCTTCCCGGGCCTACAATGAGCAGTTCTTC
TRBJ2-2 NA TRBV27 NA CASSFSKGAGELFF TGTGCCAGCAGTTTTTCCAAGGGGGCCGGGGAGCTGTTTTTT
TRBJ1-2 NA TRBV7-9 NA CASSLVGGNYGYTF TGTGCCAGCAGCTTAGTGGGGGGAAACTATGGCTACACCTTC
TRBJ2-1 NA TRBV28 NA CASSKGGAGDNEQFF TGTGCCAGCAGCAAAGGTGGAGCGGGTGACAATGAGCAGTTCTTC
TRBJ1-1 NA TRBV6-5 NA CASSYSTGKLYEAFF TGTGCCAGCAGTTACTCGACGGGAAAACTTTATGAAGCTTTCTTT
TRBJ1-4 NA TRBV11-1 once CASSGGTNEKLFF TGTGCCAGCAGCGGAGGGACTAATGAAAAACTGTTTTTT
TRBJ1-6 NA TRBV7-9 NA CASSESSSYNSPLHF TGTGCCAGCAGCGAGAGTAGCTCCTATAATTCACCCCTCCACTTT
TRBJ1-2 TRBD1 TRBV7-2 NA CASSPRTGGERNYGYTF TGTGCCAGCAGCCCCCGGACAGGGGGGGAGAGGAACTATGGCTACACCTTC
TRBJ2-1 TRBD2 TRBV7-9 NA CASSSRLAGVAREQFF TGTGCCAGCAGCTCACGACTAGCGGGAGTAGCCCGTGAGCAGTTCTTC
TRBJ1-6 TRBD1 TRBV19 NA CASSPRTGGAGSPLHF TGTGCCAGTAGTCCCCGGACAGGGGGCGCCGGCTCACCCCTCCACTTT
TRBJ2-7 TRBD2 TRBV7-2 NA CASSPLAGASSYEQYF TGTGCCAGCAGCCCATTAGCGGGAGCAAGCTCCTACGAGCAGTACTTC
TRBJ1-2 NA TRBV7-8 NA CASSPAGGRYGYTF TGTGCCAGCAGCCCCGCGGGAGGGCGCTATGGCTACACCTTC
TRBJ2-1 TRBD2 TRBV20-1 NA CSASYRAGLNEQFF TGCAGTGCTAGTTATCGAGCGGGGTTGAATGAGCAGTTCTTC
TRBJ1-3 NA TRBV11-2 NA CASSSSVLSGNTIYF TGTGCCAGCAGCTCCTCAGTGCTCTCTGGAAACACCATATATTTT
TRBJ2-3 TRBD2 TRBV13 NA CASSLETSGGTDTQYF TGTGCCAGCAGCTTAGAGACTAGCGGGGGCACAGATACGCAGTATTTT
TRBJ1-6 TRBD1 TRBV4-1 few CASSHPGTVGFQALHF TGCGCCAGCAGCCATCCCGGGACAGTTGGATTTCAGGCCCTCCACTTT
TRBJ2-1 TRBD2 TRBV11-2 NA CASSLGRERVRSREQFF TGTGCCAGCAGCTTAGGGCGGGAGAGGGTGAGGTCGCGTGAGCAGTTCTTC
TRBJ2-7 TRBD1 TRBV6-5 few CASWKYATGPLEQYF TGTGCCAGCTGGAAGTATGCGACAGGGCCCCTCGAGCAGTACTTC
TRBJ2-5 TRBD2 TRBV11-3 NA CASSRTSGGETQYF TGTGCCAGCAGCCGGACTAGCGGGGGAGAGACCCAGTACTTC
TRBJ1-5 NA TRBV27 NA CASRPRTESNQPQHF TGTGCCAGCAGGCCGAGGACAGAAAGCAATCAGCCCCAGCATTTT
TRBJ1-2 NA TRBV12-3/TRBV12-4 NA CASSFGSRYGYTF TGTGCCAGCAGTTTCGGGAGCCGCTATGGCTACACCTTC
TRBJ2-3 TRBD2 TRBV5-1 once CASSLGLTSVADTQYF TGCGCCAGCAGCTTAGGTTTAACTAGCGTAGCAGATACGCAGTATTTT
TRBJ1-1 TRBD1 TRBV3-1/TRBV3-2 NA CASSQDKGAGTEAFF TGTGCCAGCAGCCAAGACAAGGGGGCTGGAACTGAAGCTTTCTTT
TRBJ2-7 NA TRBV25-1 once CASSGDYEQYF TGTGCCAGCAGTGGAGATTACGAGCAGTACTTC
TRBJ1-1 TRBD1 TRBV5-4 NA CASSARDSLNTEAFF TGTGCCAGCAGCGCGAGGGACAGTTTGAACACTGAAGCTTTCTTT
TRBJ2-7 TRBD1 TRBV27 few CASSLSGGDRGIYEQYF TGTGCCAGCAGTTTATCCGGAGGAGACAGGGGGATCTACGAGCAGTACTTC
TRBJ1-6 TRBD1 TRBV6-5 NA CASSYSNRGWSPLHF TGTGCCAGCAGTTACTCGAACAGGGGTTGGTCACCCCTCCACTTT
TRBJ1-5 NA TRBV27 NA CASSQRYTNQPQHF TGTGCCAGCAGCCAACGGTATACCAATCAGCCCCAGCATTTT
TRBJ2-5 NA TRBV13 NA CASSLGGGRETQYF TGTGCCAGCAGCCTTGGGGGGGGCCGGGAGACCCAGTACTTC
TRBJ2-1 NA TRBV28 NA CASTHAGASGNEQFF TGTGCCAGCACTCACGCGGGGGCCTCGGGGAATGAGCAGTTCTTC
TRBJ1-6 TRBD1 TRBV5-8 few CASSQDRGNSPLHF TGTGCCAGCAGTCAGGACAGGGGGAATTCACCCCTCCACTTT
TRBJ2-7 NA TRBV19 few CASTSQRGIGEQYF TGTGCCAGTACTTCACAAAGGGGGATCGGCGAGCAGTACTTC
TRBJ1-1 NA TRBV18 NA CASSPQTPRDTEAFF TGTGCCAGCTCACCACAGACCCCTCGGGACACTGAAGCTTTCTTT
TRBJ1-5 NA TRBV9 once CASSVASGQQPQHF TGTGCCAGCAGCGTAGCCTCAGGGCAACAGCCCCAGCATTTT
TRBJ2-1 TRBD2 TRBV7-9 NA CASFRSTSGRGPEQFF TGTGCCAGCTTTCGTTCTACTAGCGGGAGAGGACCTGAGCAGTTCTTC
TRBJ1-1 NA TRBV6-5 once CASTGRESEAFF TGTGCTTCTACAGGGCGAGAGAGTGAAGCTTTCTTT
TRBJ2-2 NA TRBV11-3 NA CASSLWISGVGNTGELFF TGTGCCAGCAGCTTATGGATTAGCGGCGTCGGGAACACCGGGGAGCTGTTTTTT
TRBJ2-5 NA TRBV18 NA CASSSYQETQYF TGTGCCAGCTCATCCTATCAAGAGACCCAGTACTTC
TRBJ2-1 TRBD1 TRBV28 NA CASSLWGTGGNEQFF TGTGCCAGCAGTTTATGGGGGACAGGGGGGAATGAGCAGTTCTTC
TRBJ2-5 TRBD2 TRBV5-1 once CASSRLAGQETQYF TGCGCCAGCAGCCGACTAGCGGGTCAAGAGACCCAGTACTTC
TRBJ2-3 NA TRBV3-1/TRBV3-2 NA CASSRRGGSTNTDTQYF TGTGCCAGCAGCCGGAGGGGGGGCTCTACGAACACAGATACGCAGTATTTT
TRBJ1-1 NA TRBV3-1/TRBV3-2 NA CASTRDLQDPEAFF TGTGCCTCCACACGCGACTTACAGGACCCTGAAGCTTTCTTT
TRBJ2-7 TRBD1 TRBV2 NA CASSLRGTGGYEQYF TGTGCCAGCAGTCTAAGGGGGACAGGGGGTTACGAGCAGTACTTC
TRBJ2-7 TRBD1 TRBV9 NA CASSVGGQGIYEQYF TGTGCCAGCAGCGTAGGGGGACAGGGGATCTACGAGCAGTACTTC
TRBJ1-5 NA TRBV19 few CASTSLGAGNQPQHF TGTGCCAGTACTTCCCTAGGTGCAGGGAATCAGCCCCAGCATTTT
TRBJ2-3 NA TRBV5-1 NA CASSWTPFRAASDTQYF TGCGCCAGCAGCTGGACCCCATTCAGGGCAGCAAGTGATACGCAGTATTTT